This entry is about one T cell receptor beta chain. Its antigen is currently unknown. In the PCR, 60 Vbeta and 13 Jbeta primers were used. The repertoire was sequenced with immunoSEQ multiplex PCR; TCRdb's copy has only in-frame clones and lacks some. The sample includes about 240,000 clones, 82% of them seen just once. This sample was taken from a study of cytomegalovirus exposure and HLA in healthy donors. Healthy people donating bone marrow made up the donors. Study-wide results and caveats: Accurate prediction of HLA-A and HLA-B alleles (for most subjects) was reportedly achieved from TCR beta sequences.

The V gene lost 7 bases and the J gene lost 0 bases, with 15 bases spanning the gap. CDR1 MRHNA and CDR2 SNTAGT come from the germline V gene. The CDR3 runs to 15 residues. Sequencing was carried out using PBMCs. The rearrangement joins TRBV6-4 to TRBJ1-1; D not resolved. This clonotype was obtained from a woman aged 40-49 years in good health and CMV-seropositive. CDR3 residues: CASTPPRDMNTEAFF. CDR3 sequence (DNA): TGTGCCAGCACTCCCCCTCGGGATATGAACACTGAAGCTTTCTTT.